This T cell receptor (beta chain) is from a study of OX40 agonist ivuxolimab in advanced cancers. Study-wide context: Ivuxolimab, which targeted the costimulatory receptor OX40 (CD134), was an agonistic, fully human IgG2 monoclonal antibody. Of the 50 to 55 patients in dose escalation, 19 had hepatocellular carcinoma, some 15 had melanoma, 9 had renal cell carcinoma and 9 had head and neck cancer. Intravenous ivuxolimab was administered to patients every 2 weeks at six dose levels: 0.01, 0.1, 0.3, 1.5, 3 and 10 mg/kg. Peripheral TCRbeta sequencing aimed to test whether ivuxolimab altered TCR sequence diversity and caused clonal T-cell expansion. A male proportion of 82.7% and a mean age of approximately 55 years, ranging from about 23 to 79, were recorded for the dose-escalation cohort. Prior anti-PD-1, anti-PD-L1 or anti-CTLA-4 therapy was permitted, and 30% to 50% of dose-escalation patients had received checkpoint inhibitors. Partial responses occurred in three dose-escalation patients, of whom one had hepatocellular carcinoma and two had cutaneous melanoma. The paper reports the monotherapy dose-escalation portion (N of about 54 patients) of the phase I ivuxolimab trial. Results the study describes overall, beyond this receptor: Low levels of normalized T-cell clonal expansion were also shown by some nonresponding patients. In the 0.1-3.0 mg/kg groups, partial responders had among the lowest normalized peripheral clonal expansion, particularly in CD8+ T cells. The antigen specificity of the clonally expanded peripheral T cells was not determined. On average, CD8+ T cells showed more expanded clones than CD4+ T cells after ivuxolimab. At doses from 0.1 to 3.0 mg/kg, clonal expansion was seen in both CD4+ and CD8+ blood T cells between baseline and week 6.

V and J are trimmed by 0 bases and 7 bases, and the gene matches miss 5 bases of the junction. The germline V gene supplies CDR1 ENHRY and CDR2 SYGVKD. The CDR3 covers 16 residues, taking in both the cysteine and the phenylalanine. Just the 48-base CDR3 DNA is kept, in frame starting at base 1. Concerning this clone: This clone's antigen is unknown. Nothing much larger sits one base from this clone, and base qualities are not available.

Genomic DNA was isolated from the sorted cells so that the TCRbeta CDR3 region could be sequenced. TCRbeta CDR3 regions were sequenced using the immunoSEQ Assay. TCRdb re-hosts the immuneACCESS table, in-frame sequences only. Its copies lack some clones; in the studies checked, an unresolved V gene accounts for under half of them, and the cause for the rest is not known. The sample includes tens of thousands of clones, with around 90% observed a single time. In total, the top ten clones hold about 0.2% of the sample. Patients with autoimmune disease history or receiving systemic immunosuppression were excluded from the trial. Peripheral blood for TCR sequencing was drawn from every dose cohort at baseline, at cycle 4 day 1 and at cycle 7 day 1. The samples were taken from a phase I, first-in-human, multicenter, open-label dose-escalation trial of ivuxolimab. Adults with locally advanced or metastatic melanoma, renal cell carcinoma, hepatocellular carcinoma or head and neck squamous cell carcinoma were enrolled in the trial. Before TCR sequencing, CD4+ T cells and CD8+ T cells were sorted from peripheral blood as separate populations.

The specimen comprised CD4+ or CD8+ T cells sorted from blood, sampled in a trial of the OX40 agonist ivuxolimab. The clonotype was recovered from an adult with an advanced solid tumor such as melanoma, head and neck, liver or kidney cancer. The chain is assembled from TRBV10-3 and TRBJ1-6; the central 8 bases match TRBD1. The CDR3 loop reads CAISESPGGRNSPLHF. At the DNA level, the sequence is TGTGCCATCAGTGAGTCACCAGGGGGCAGGAATTCACCCCTCCACTTT.